These 11 T cell receptor beta chains came from one sample sequenced in a study of cytomegalovirus exposure and HLA in healthy donors. The primer mix had 60 Vbeta and 13 Jbeta primers. The protocol was immunoSEQ multiplex PCR, while the TCRdb copy is restricted to in-frame clones and leaves out a portion. The data show fewer than 95,000 clones, roughly 67% seen once. The specimen sequenced was PBMCs. The receptors derive from a woman in her fifties or sixties in good health and CMV-seropositive.

Concerning this clone itself: This sample also contains other DNA sequences that code for the same CDR3. This chain connects TRBV11-2 to TRBJ2-2; 8 bases are shared with TRBD2. This CDR3 region has 15 residues. Germline CDR1 is SGHAT and CDR2 is FQNNGV. J lost 6 bases, V lost 1 base, and 4 bases had no gene match. Here the CDR3 reads CASSLAGGRAGELFF. DNA of the CDR3: TGTGCCAGCAGCTTAGCGGGGGGGCGGGCCGGGGAGCTGTTTTTT.

This clone was seen a single time. The chain combines TRBV5-1 with TRBJ1-1, with D possibly TRBD1 on 6 matching bases. The CDR3 is 15 amino acids. Germline V CDR1 and CDR2: SGHRS, YFSETQ. The V gene lost 4 bases and the J gene lost 5 bases, with 18 bases spanning the gap. CDR3 sequence: CASSGTQGSGTEAFF. In nucleotides, the CDR3 is TGCGCCAGCAGCGGTACCCAGGGGTCGGGAACTGAAGCTTTCTTT.

The CDR3 sequence: CAWSVGTSGGTDTQYF. The CDR3 DNA reads TGTGCCTGGAGTGTCGGGACTAGCGGCGGCACAGATACGCAGTATTTT. The chain recombines TRBV30 with TRBJ2-3; TRBD2 aligns across 11 bases. V shed 0 bases and J 1 base; nucleotides not matched to a gene: 3. The CDR3 is 16 amino acids. Germline CDR1 and CDR2: GTSNPN and SVGIG (reference sequence). Together with reference TRBV30 and TRBJ2-3, the CDR3 gives the full variable domain: SQTIHQWPATLVQPVGSPLSLECTVEGTSNPNLYWYRQAAGRGLQLLFYSVGIGQISSEVPQNLSASRPQDRQFILSSKKLLLSDSGFYLCAWSVGTSGGTDTQYFGPGTRLTVL.

This clone has a handful of counts. This rearrangement joins TRBV9 to TRBJ2-1, with 8 bases lining up with TRBD2. The CDR3 is 16 residues long. Germline-derived CDR1 and CDR2 are SGDLS and YYNGEE. Unmatched junction bases numbered 11, after V lost 0 bases and J lost 9 bases. CDR3 nucleotides: TGTGCCAGCAGCGTAGCTACTCTGCGGGGGGCCGGTGAGCAGTTCTTC. This gives the protein CASSVATLRGAGEQFF.

This clone was seen only a few times. The V call is TRBV7-9, the J call TRBJ1-3; TRBD1 aligns across 7 bases. Germline lookup yields CDR1 SEHNR and CDR2 FQNEAQ (reference sequence). The V gene end was trimmed by 5 bases and the J gene end by 5 bases; junction bases not matched to a gene: 6. The CDR3 loop spans 14 amino acids. The CDR3 reads CASSRDRQRNTIYF. Here the CDR3 DNA reads TGTGCCAGCAGCCGGGACAGACAAAGAAACACCATATATTTT.

The rearrangement uses TRBV5-4 and TRBJ2-2; no firm D call. The V and J ends lost 1 base and 6 bases respectively, with 4 bases between them. Germline lookup yields CDR1 SGHNT and CDR2 YYREEE (reference sequence). The length of the CDR3 is 12 residues. The DNA of the CDR3 is TGTGCCAGCAGCTTGCAGGCCGGGGAGCTGTTTTTT. Encoded protein: CASSLQAGELFF.

This rearrangement joins TRBV5-1 to TRBJ2-5; tentatively, D is TRBD1 (6 bases). Judging by the DNA end, TRBJ2-7 fits better; the J call may be wrong. Germline assignment: CDR1 SGHRS and CDR2 YFSETQ. The CDR3 extends over 14 amino acids. CDR3 region: CASSSRSDSYEQYF. CDR3 nucleotides: TGCGCCAGCAGCTCCCGCTCGGACAGCTACGAGCAGTACTTC.

The chain links TRBV6-1 to TRBJ1-1; weak D call: TRBD1 (5 bases). V shed 2 bases and J shed 0 bases, with 7 bases lying between them. Germline CDR1 MNHNS, CDR2 SASEGT. The CDR3 is made up of 14 amino acids. This CDR3 is CASSEWGMNTEAFF. CDR3 DNA: TGTGCCAGCAGTGAATGGGGCATGAACACTGAAGCTTTCTTT.

This sequence joins TRBV23-1 and TRBJ1-6; TRBD1 aligns across 9 bases. TRBV23-1 is an ORF for which the function is uncertain. This CDR3 is built from 18 residues. V lost 8 bases to trimming and J lost 3 bases; unmatched junction nucleotides: 14. The CDR3 DNA sequence: TGCGCCAGCGCCTTCCAGACAGGGGGTTTTTACTATAATTCACCCCTCCACTTT. It is translated as CASAFQTGGFYYNSPLHF.

This clone was detected a few times. The chain employs TRBV7-2 and TRBJ2-7; TRBD2 is a possible D gene (6 bases). Germline V gives CDR1 SGHTA, CDR2 FQGNSA. V shed 5 bases and J shed 3 bases, with 11 bases lying between them. The CDR3 totals 13 residues. The CDR3 is CASSPGLHYEQYF. CDR3 coding DNA: TGTGCCAGCAGCCCGGGACTTCACTACGAGCAGTACTTC.

This chain's CDR3 is CASSLDSFGSNYEQYF. The CDR3 coding sequence is TGCGCCAGCAGCTTGGATAGTTTCGGGTCTAACTACGAGCAGTACTTC. The chain couples TRBV5-1 to TRBJ2-7; no reliable D call. CDR1 is SGHRS, CDR2 YFSETQ, per germline. Between the trimmed V and J ends, which lost 0 bases and 3 bases, there was a span of 16 bases. The CDR3 length is 16 residues.